These 2 T cell receptor beta chains were sequenced from one sample in a study of blood T cell repertoires in COVID-19. Produced via immunoSEQ multiplex PCR; TCRdb's table is partial and in-frame only. The sample shows 90,000 to 130,000 clones, 88% of them seen only once. The specimen was peripheral blood. The receptor set was obtained from a human donor in a cohort sampled during active COVID-19.

The chain has TRBV5-1 and TRBJ2-3, with D perhaps matching TRBD2 (6 bases). The germline V gene encodes CDR1 SGHRS and CDR2 YFSETQ. Trimming left V 0 bases short and J 0 bases short, with 14 bases between. The CDR3 spans 17 residues. CDR3 coding DNA: TGCGCCAGCAGCTTGGGGGCTAGCGTAACTAGCACAGATACGCAGTATTTT. It translates to CASSLGASVTSTDTQYF.

The rearrangement links TRBV9 to TRBJ2-1; 8 bases fit TRBD2. The J segment lost 4 bases and the V segment lost 0 bases, leaving 6 bases of the junction unmatched. Germline CDR1 is SGDLS and CDR2 is YYNGEE. This CDR3 spans 16 amino acids. The CDR3 protein is CASSVASGGGYNEQFF. CDR3 nucleotides: TGTGCCAGCAGCGTAGCTTCGGGAGGGGGGTACAATGAGCAGTTCTTC.